The rows below give T cell receptor beta chains drawn from one sample of a study of CD8+ T cells in alopecia areata. Profiling relied on immunoSEQ multiplex PCR, and the TCRdb table lists in-frame clones only, not all of them. The sample lists some 200,000 clones; roughly 60% were seen once. The source was CD4+ T cells sorted from blood, collected at week 24, from a patient treated with tofacitinib. These receptors all come from a human donor with alopecia areata. CDR3s include the opening cysteine and the closing phenylalanine or tryptophan. Each record gives: clone size, V gene, D gene, J gene, CDR3 DNA, CDR3 protein. D genes are given only for firm matches. Clone size is shown for a subset of rows, as once, few, many or a class of expanded clone.

clone_size: .; v_call: TRBV9; d_call: .; j_call: TRBJ1-1; cdr3_nt: TGTGCCAGCAGCGTAGGTGGCCGGGGTAACACTGAAGCTTTCTTT; cdr3_aa: CASSVGGRGNTEAFF
clone_size: .; v_call: TRBV6-6; d_call: .; j_call: TRBJ1-1; cdr3_nt: TGTGCCAGCACTCTAGGGGTGAACACTGAAGCTTTCTTT; cdr3_aa: CASTLGVNTEAFF
clone_size: .; v_call: TRBV18; d_call: .; j_call: TRBJ1-2; cdr3_nt: TGTGCCAGCTCACCATTATTTGGACGTGGTGGCTACACCTTC; cdr3_aa: CASSPLFGRGGYTF
clone_size: .; v_call: TRBV5-1; d_call: .; j_call: TRBJ2-3; cdr3_nt: TGCGCCAGCAGCCCCGCACTAGCAGGTAGCACAGATACGCAGTATTTT; cdr3_aa: CASSPALAGSTDTQYF
clone_size: .; v_call: TRBV5-1; d_call: .; j_call: TRBJ2-7; cdr3_nt: TGCGCCAGCAGCTCTCTGGCGGGGAACGCCTACGAGCAGTACTTC; cdr3_aa: CASSSLAGNAYEQYF
clone_size: .; v_call: TRBV5-1; d_call: .; j_call: TRBJ1-5; cdr3_nt: TGCGCCAGCAGCTTGGACAGCATAGATCAGCCCCAGCATTTT; cdr3_aa: CASSLDSIDQPQHF
clone_size: few; v_call: TRBV29-1; d_call: TRBD2; j_call: TRBJ2-5; cdr3_nt: TGCAGCGTGCGCTGGACTAGCGGGAATCAAGAGACCCAGTACTTC; cdr3_aa: CSVRWTSGNQETQYF
clone_size: .; v_call: TRBV25-1; d_call: .; j_call: TRBJ2-1; cdr3_nt: TGTGCCAGCAGTGAACCCCTAGACGACAATGAGCAGTTCTTC; cdr3_aa: CASSEPLDDNEQFF
clone_size: .; v_call: TRBV5-1; d_call: TRBD1; j_call: TRBJ1-4; cdr3_nt: TGCGCCAGCAGCTGGACAGGGCTAAATGAAAAACTGTTTTTT; cdr3_aa: CASSWTGLNEKLFF
clone_size: .; v_call: TRBV5-1; d_call: .; j_call: TRBJ2-1; cdr3_nt: TGCGCCAGCAGCTTGACAGGGAATAACAATGAGCAGTTCTTC; cdr3_aa: CASSLTGNNNEQFF
clone_size: few; v_call: TRBV7-2; d_call: .; j_call: TRBJ2-3; cdr3_nt: TGTGCCAGCAGCTTAGACGGTGGGATTTCATCTACGCAGTATTTT; cdr3_aa: CASSLDGGISSTQYF
clone_size: .; v_call: TRBV29-1; d_call: TRBD1; j_call: TRBJ1-1; cdr3_nt: TGCAGCGTTGAAGACCCCCGCAGGGGGCTTGAAGCTTTCTTT; cdr3_aa: CSVEDPRRGLEAFF
clone_size: .; v_call: TRBV29-1; d_call: .; j_call: TRBJ2-7; cdr3_nt: TGCAGCGCGGGGGACGACAGGGCCGATACCTACGAGCAGTACTTC; cdr3_aa: CSAGDDRADTYEQYF
clone_size: .; v_call: TRBV4-3; d_call: .; j_call: TRBJ1-2; cdr3_nt: TGCGCCAGCAGCCAAGATCTTTCCCGGCAGGGCTATGGCTACACCTTC; cdr3_aa: CASSQDLSRQGYGYTF
clone_size: many; v_call: TRBV11-2; d_call: .; j_call: TRBJ2-3; cdr3_nt: TGTGCCAGCAGCCTAGAGCTCGTGGCCGATACGCAGTATTTT; cdr3_aa: CASSLELVADTQYF
clone_size: .; v_call: TRBV2; d_call: .; j_call: TRBJ2-5; cdr3_nt: TGTGCCAGCAGAAAAAGCGGACAAGAGACCCAGTACTTC; cdr3_aa: CASRKSGQETQYF
clone_size: few; v_call: TRBV19; d_call: .; j_call: TRBJ2-1; cdr3_nt: TGTGCCAGTAGCCCGACAGGGAGGTTGGATGAGCAGTTCTTC; cdr3_aa: CASSPTGRLDEQFF
clone_size: .; v_call: TRBV18; d_call: .; j_call: TRBJ2-3; cdr3_nt: TGTGCCAGCTCACCAATTAATGGGTTCACAGATACGCAGTATTTT; cdr3_aa: CASSPINGFTDTQYF
clone_size: .; v_call: TRBV7-8; d_call: .; j_call: TRBJ1-5; cdr3_nt: TGTGCCAGCAGCTCCGCAGGCGGGTCTAGCAATCAGCCCCAGCATTTT; cdr3_aa: CASSSAGGSSNQPQHF
clone_size: few; v_call: TRBV29-1; d_call: TRBD1; j_call: TRBJ1-2; cdr3_nt: TGCAGCGTGGCCGGGACAGATCCTAACTATGGCTACACCTTC; cdr3_aa: CSVAGTDPNYGYTF
clone_size: .; v_call: TRBV27; d_call: .; j_call: TRBJ1-2; cdr3_nt: TGTGCCAGCAGTCGTAGGGGAGCTAACTATGGCTACACCTTC; cdr3_aa: CASSRRGANYGYTF
clone_size: .; v_call: TRBV5-1; d_call: .; j_call: TRBJ2-6; cdr3_nt: TGCGCCAGCAGCGGGTTAGCGATTAACTCTGGGGCCAACGTCCTGACTTTC; cdr3_aa: CASSGLAINSGANVLTF
clone_size: .; v_call: TRBV9; d_call: .; j_call: TRBJ2-2; cdr3_nt: TGTGCCAGCAGCGCCGGGTACCCCTCATCCCCCCGGGAGCTGTTTTTT; cdr3_aa: CASSAGYPSSPRELFF
clone_size: .; v_call: TRBV7-2; d_call: TRBD2; j_call: TRBJ2-7; cdr3_nt: TGTGCCAGCAGCTTAGCGAGGAGCGGGAGCTCCTACGAGCAGTACTTC; cdr3_aa: CASSLARSGSSYEQYF
clone_size: .; v_call: TRBV27; d_call: .; j_call: TRBJ2-7; cdr3_nt: TGTGCCAGCAGCGAACAGGGTCCCTACGAGCAGTACTTC; cdr3_aa: CASSEQGPYEQYF
clone_size: .; v_call: TRBV5-1; d_call: TRBD1; j_call: TRBJ2-7; cdr3_nt: TGCGCCAGCAGCTATCGCCCGACAGGGTCATCCTACGAGCAGTACTTC; cdr3_aa: CASSYRPTGSSYEQYF
clone_size: .; v_call: TRBV7-8; d_call: .; j_call: TRBJ2-7; cdr3_nt: TGTGCCAGCAGCTTAGAGGGCAGCTTCTTCTCCTACGAGCAGTACTTC; cdr3_aa: CASSLEGSFFSYEQYF
clone_size: .; v_call: TRBV6-5; d_call: .; j_call: TRBJ1-2; cdr3_nt: TGTGCCAGCAGTTACTCCCACAGGGTTAACTATGGCTACACCTTC; cdr3_aa: CASSYSHRVNYGYTF
clone_size: once; v_call: TRBV7-3; d_call: TRBD2; j_call: TRBJ2-1; cdr3_nt: TGTGCCAGCAGCTCCGGGACTAGCGGCTCCAGGCAGTTCTTC; cdr3_aa: CASSSGTSGSRQFF
clone_size: .; v_call: TRBV7-2; d_call: TRBD1; j_call: TRBJ2-7; cdr3_nt: TGTGCCAGCAGCTTAGGGCTACAGGGGAGCTCCTACGAGCAGTACTTC; cdr3_aa: CASSLGLQGSSYEQYF
clone_size: .; v_call: TRBV18; d_call: TRBD1; j_call: TRBJ2-2; cdr3_nt: TGTGCCAGCTCCCCAAGGGACAGCGGGGAGCTGTTTTTT; cdr3_aa: CASSPRDSGELFF
clone_size: few; v_call: TRBV4-2; d_call: .; j_call: TRBJ1-5; cdr3_nt: TGTGCCAGCAGCCAAGATCGCGGGAGCAATCAGCCCCAGCATTTT; cdr3_aa: CASSQDRGSNQPQHF
clone_size: .; v_call: TRBV29-1; d_call: .; j_call: TRBJ2-7; cdr3_nt: TGCAGCGTTGAAGGGACAGAAGCCTACGAGCAGTACTTC; cdr3_aa: CSVEGTEAYEQYF
clone_size: .; v_call: TRBV6-5; d_call: TRBD1; j_call: TRBJ1-1; cdr3_nt: TGTGCCAGCAGTTACTCCTGGGACAGGGAAGCTTTCTTT; cdr3_aa: CASSYSWDREAFF
clone_size: once; v_call: TRBV27; d_call: .; j_call: TRBJ1-1; cdr3_nt: TGTGCCAGCAGTTCGCACGAAGGGGGTGAAGCTTTCTTT; cdr3_aa: CASSSHEGGEAFF
clone_size: .; v_call: TRBV15; d_call: TRBD1; j_call: TRBJ1-3; cdr3_nt: TGTGCCACCAGCAAAATCCGGGACAGCCGGGGAAACACCATATATTTT; cdr3_aa: CATSKIRDSRGNTIYF
clone_size: few; v_call: TRBV5-4; d_call: TRBD1; j_call: TRBJ1-2; cdr3_nt: TGTGCCAGCAGCTTGGGGGACAGGGGGAACTATGGCTACACCTTC; cdr3_aa: CASSLGDRGNYGYTF
clone_size: few; v_call: TRBV30; d_call: TRBD2; j_call: TRBJ2-7; cdr3_nt: TGTGCCTGGAGTGGGAGACTAGCGGGAGGGTGCTTC; cdr3_aa: CAWSGRLAGGCF
clone_size: few; v_call: TRBV2; d_call: .; j_call: TRBJ1-4; cdr3_nt: TGTGCCAGCAGTGAACCTGCTATAATGTGGAAACTGTTTTTT; cdr3_aa: CASSEPAIMWKLFF
clone_size: .; v_call: TRBV7-7; d_call: TRBD2; j_call: TRBJ2-1; cdr3_nt: TGTGCCAGCAGCTTAGATCGAGCGGGGGAGCAGTTCTTC; cdr3_aa: CASSLDRAGEQFF
clone_size: .; v_call: TRBV27; d_call: TRBD1; j_call: TRBJ1-5; cdr3_nt: TGTGCCAGCAGTTTAAGATGGAGACAGGGGGCTAGTCAGCCCCAGCATTTT; cdr3_aa: CASSLRWRQGASQPQHF
clone_size: .; v_call: TRBV4-1; d_call: .; j_call: TRBJ2-2; cdr3_nt: TGCGCCAGCAGCCAACCCAGTAGGGCCGGGGAGCTGTTTTTT; cdr3_aa: CASSQPSRAGELFF
clone_size: .; v_call: TRBV4-3; d_call: .; j_call: TRBJ1-5; cdr3_nt: TGCGCCAGCAGCCCCCAACATGGCAATCAGCCCCAGCATTTT; cdr3_aa: CASSPQHGNQPQHF
clone_size: .; v_call: TRBV5-6; d_call: .; j_call: TRBJ2-3; cdr3_nt: TGTGCCAGCAGCTTGGGAGACAGGCTCACAGATACGCAGTATTTT; cdr3_aa: CASSLGDRLTDTQYF
clone_size: few; v_call: TRBV29-1; d_call: .; j_call: TRBJ2-3; cdr3_nt: TGCAGCGTTGAGAAGCCAAACACAGATACGCAGTATTTT; cdr3_aa: CSVEKPNTDTQYF
clone_size: .; v_call: TRBV5-1; d_call: .; j_call: TRBJ2-1; cdr3_nt: TGCGCCAGCAGCTTGAGTCATCCCAAGGTCGATGAGCAGTTCTTC; cdr3_aa: CASSLSHPKVDEQFF
clone_size: .; v_call: TRBV5-1; d_call: .; j_call: TRBJ2-5; cdr3_nt: TGCGCCAGCAGCTTCCGAGAGACCCAGTACTTC; cdr3_aa: CASSFRETQYF